These T cell receptor beta chains were read from a single sample in a study of blood T cells in healthy people across ages. TCRdb re-derived calls from the 5' RACE reads in MiXCR, one entry per CDR3 protein. The sample has 380,000 or so distinct CDR3 sequences; roughly half are singletons. The source material was blood. All receptors derive from a man in his sixties in good health. Both conserved end residues are part of each CDR3. A D gene is named only where the DNA matches it firmly. A row's size may be missing; if present it is once, few, many or a size class.

CDR3 length,J gene,V gene,clone size,D gene,CDR3 DNA,CDR3 protein
15,TRBJ2-7,TRBV2,once,.,TGTGCCAGCCAGGGGGGCACTACCAGCTCCTACGAGCAGTACTTC,CASQGGTTSSYEQYF
15,TRBJ2-1,TRBV12-3/TRBV12-4,.,TRBD1,TGTGCCAGCAGTTCCACAAACAGGGGAGACAATGAGCAGTTCTTC,CASSSTNRGDNEQFF
14,TRBJ2-7,TRBV3-1,.,TRBD2,TGTGCCAGCAGCCCCAGCGGGGCCCGGGGCGAGCAGTACTTC,CASSPSGARGEQYF
14,TRBJ2-3,TRBV6-1,few,TRBD2,TGTGCCAGCAAGAAAGCGGGAGGTACAGATACGCAGTATTTT,CASKKAGGTDTQYF
16,TRBJ2-1,TRBV6-2/TRBV6-3,few,.,TGTGCCAGCAGCCCTCATAACCCAGGGGCAAACAATGAGCAGTTCTTC,CASSPHNPGANNEQFF
15,TRBJ1-2,TRBV5-1,few,.,TGCGCCAGCAGCCCAGCCGGACCCGCTAACTATGGCTACACCTTT,CASSPAGPANYGYTF
20,TRBJ2-7,TRBV4-2,.,TRBD2,TGTGCCAGCAGCCGGACCGAATGGGCGGGGCTAGCGGGAGTCTCCTACGAGCAGTACTTC,CASSRTEWAGLAGVSYEQYF
16,TRBJ2-5,TRBV10-3,once,.,TGTGCCATCAGTGCGACAGATCCTAAGTACCAAGAGACCCAGTACTTC,CAISATDPKYQETQYF
14,TRBJ2-4,TRBV3-1,.,TRBD2,TGTGCCAGCAGCCAACGGCGGGGGGGTGGCATTCAGTACTTC,CASSQRRGGGIQYF
16,TRBJ2-7,TRBV9,.,.,TGTGCCAGCAGCCCCGGACTAACGGGAGACTCAGGCGAGCAGTACTTC,CASSPGLTGDSGEQYF
13,TRBJ1-6,TRBV20-1,once,TRBD1,TGCAGTGCGGCTCGGGACAGCAATTCACCCCTCCACTTT,CSAARDSNSPLHF
15,TRBJ2-1,TRBV3-1,.,TRBD2,TGTGCCAGCAGCCAACGTGGCCTAGCGGGGGGGGGTAAGTTCTTC,CASSQRGLAGGGKFF
13,TRBJ2-7,TRBV7-2,.,.,TGTGCCAGCAGCTTAGAAAGCGGCTACGATCAGTACTTC,CASSLESGYDQYF
12,TRBJ2-5,TRBV20-1,few,.,TGCAGTGCTAGTAGAGGTGGAGAGACCCAGTACTTC,CSASRGGETQYF
15,TRBJ2-7,TRBV4-2,.,TRBD1,TGTGCCAGCAGCCAAGTCAGGACAGGACTCTACGAGCAGTACTTC,CASSQVRTGLYEQYF